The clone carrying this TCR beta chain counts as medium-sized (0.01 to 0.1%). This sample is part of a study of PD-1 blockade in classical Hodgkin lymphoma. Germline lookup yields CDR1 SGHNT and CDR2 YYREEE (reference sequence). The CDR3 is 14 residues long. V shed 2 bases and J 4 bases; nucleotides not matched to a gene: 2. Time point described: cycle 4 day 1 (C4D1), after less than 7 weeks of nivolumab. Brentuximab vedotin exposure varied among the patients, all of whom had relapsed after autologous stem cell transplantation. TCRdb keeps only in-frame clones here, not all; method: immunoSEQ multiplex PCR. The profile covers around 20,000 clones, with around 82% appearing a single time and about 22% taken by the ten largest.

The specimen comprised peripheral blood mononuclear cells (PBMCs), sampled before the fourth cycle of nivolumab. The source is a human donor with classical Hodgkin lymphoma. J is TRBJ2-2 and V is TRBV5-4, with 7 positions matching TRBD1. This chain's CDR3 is CASSFGTATGELFF. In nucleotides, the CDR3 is TGTGCCAGCAGCTTCGGGACAGCCACCGGGGAGCTGTTTTTT. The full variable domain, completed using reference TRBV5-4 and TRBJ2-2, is ETGVTQSPTHLIKTRGQQVTLRCSSQSGHNTVSWYQQALGQGPQFIFQYYREEENGRGNFPPRFSGLQFPNYSSELNVNALELDDSALYLCASSFGTATGELFFGEGSRLTVL.